One and the same sample provided the 15 T cell receptor beta chains below, sequenced in a study of T cell responses to AZD1222 COVID-19 vaccine. The table came from immunoSEQ multiplex PCR; TCRdb's copy has only in-frame clones and leaves some out. The sample has about 160,000 clones, under 95% seen once. The starting material was peripheral blood, obtained on day 0 of MenACWY control vaccination. The receptor source for this set is an adult in good health.

This clone occurred once. The rearrangement joins TRBV7-8 to TRBJ2-3; D call uncertain. Per the germline V gene, CDR1 is SGHVS and CDR2 is FQNEAQ. There are 11 residues in the CDR3. V lost 1 base, J lost 6 bases, and 2 bases lay in between. DNA for the CDR3: TGTGCCAGCAGCTTAGTCGATACGCAGTATTTT. This codes for CASSLVDTQYF. The full variable domain, rest sourced from reference TRBV7-8 and TRBJ2-3, is GAGVSQSPRYKVAKRGQDVALRCDPISGHVSLFWYQQALGQGPEFLTYFQNEAQLDKSGLPSDRFFAERPEGSVSTLKIQRTQQEDSAVYLCASSLVDTQYFGPGTRLTVL.

The genes are TRBV25-1 and TRBJ1-2; D unresolved. Looked up from germline, CDR1 is MGHDK and CDR2 is SYGVNS. Trimming pared 5 bases from V and 8 bases from J, leaving 9 bases between. This CDR3 has 11 residues. The DNA for the CDR3 is TGTGCCAGCAGTTCCGGGTTAGGCTACACCTTC. This sequence encodes CASSSGLGYTF.

The chain recombines TRBV7-9 with TRBJ2-2, with TRBD2 identical over 7 bases. The germline V gene has CDR1 SEHNR and CDR2 FQNEAQ (reference sequence). This CDR3 region has 15 residues. The ends lost 2 bases at V and 0 bases at J; junction bases unmatched: 0. The CDR3 coding sequence is TGTGCCAGCAGCTTACTAGCGGCGAACACCGGGGAGCTGTTTTTT. Translating gives CASSLLAANTGELFF.

The J gene is TRBJ2-7, the V gene TRBV11-2, with 8 positions matching TRBD1. From germline, CDR1 is SGHAT and CDR2 FQNNGV. Trimming took 0 bases from V and 7 from J; bases not matched to a gene: 8. This CDR3 region has 15 residues. The CDR3 is CASSLEGTGLYEQYF. CDR3 sequence (DNA): TGTGCCAGCAGCTTAGAGGGGACAGGCTTATATGAGCAGTACTTC.

This chain uses TRBV9 with TRBJ1-3, with 7 bases lining up with TRBD1. Germline lookup yields CDR1 SGDLS and CDR2 YYNGEE. The CDR3 length is 16 residues. Germline trimming cut 0 bases from V and 8 bases from J; bases unmatched to any gene: 11. The CDR3 bases are TGTGCCAGCAGCGTAGATCTCCGAGGGGGCTGGGACACCATATATTTT. It encodes CASSVDLRGGWDTIYF.

V gene TRBV21-1 combines with J gene TRBJ1-1. TRBV21-1 has pseudogene status. This CDR3 spans 16 amino acids. The CDR3 sequence: CASSKDFGWMSTEAFF. The CDR3 coding sequence is TGTGCCAGCAGCAAAGATTTCGGGTGGATGTCCACTGAAGCTTTCTTT.

The chain carries TRBV25-1 and TRBJ2-1; TRBD1 agrees at 8 bases. The CDR3 covers 16 residues. V shed 2 bases, J shed 4 bases, and the junction held 7 bases outside the gene matches. CDR1 is MGHDK, CDR2 SYGVNS, per germline. CDR3: CASSEPTGGPYNEQFF. The DNA for the CDR3 is TGTGCCAGCAGTGAACCTACAGGGGGGCCGTACAATGAGCAGTTCTTC.

The J gene is TRBJ2-2, the V gene TRBV30; D may be TRBD2 (6 bases). The CDR3 spans 13 residues. Per germline, CDR1 GTSNPN and CDR2 SVGIG (reference sequence). V shed 7 bases and J shed 6 bases, with 15 bases lying between them. The CDR3 DNA is TGTGCCTCCGCCCGGGGGTTAGCCGGGGAGCTGTTTTTT. Protein sequence: CASARGLAGELFF.

The V gene is TRBV14, the J gene TRBJ2-7; D gene unclear. CDR1 and CDR2 from the germline V gene are SGHDN and FVKESK. Trimming removed 4 bases at V and 1 base at J, with 11 bases between. The CDR3 loop spans 14 amino acids. CDR3 residues: CASSPLEVSYEQYF. In DNA form, the CDR3 reads TGTGCCAGCAGCCCCCTCGAGGTTTCCTACGAGCAGTACTTC.

The V and J genes are TRBV2 and TRBJ1-5; no firm D call. V was cut by 5 bases and J by 5 bases, with 10 bases left in between. This CDR3 has 13 residues. Germline V gene lookup returns CDR1 SNHLY and CDR2 FYNNEI. The CDR3 bases are TGTGCCAGCAGTTTCGACAAGTATCAGCCCCAGCATTTT. This translates into CASSFDKYQPQHF. The whole variable domain, remainder taken from reference TRBV2 and TRBJ1-5, is EPEVTQTPSHQVTQMGQEVILRCVPISNHLYFYWYRQILGQKVEFLVSFYNNEISEKSEIFDDQFSVERPDGSNFTLKIRSTKLEDSAMYFCASSFDKYQPQHFGDGTRLSIL.

This clone was seen more than once but under ten times. J is TRBJ2-1 and V is TRBV5-6, with D possibly being TRBD1 or TRBD2 (5 bases each). There are 14 residues in the CDR3. Trimming took 4 bases from V and 3 from J, leaving 11 bases between them. CDR1 is SGHDT, CDR2 YYEEEE, per germline. CDR3 DNA: TGTGCCAGCAGCGGGGGTTTCGACTACAATGAGCAGTTCTTC. This translates into CASSGGFDYNEQFF.

V and J are TRBV13 and TRBJ1-2; D unclear. V was pared by 0 bases and J by 8 bases, with 10 bases between. This CDR3 spans 13 amino acids. Per germline, CDR1 PRHDT and CDR2 FYEKMQ (reference sequence). The CDR3 region is CASSLGGSSGYTF. The CDR3 nucleotides read TGTGCCAGCAGCTTAGGAGGGTCGTCCGGCTACACCTTC.

V is TRBV27 and J is TRBJ1-6; the D is unclear. The V end lost 3 bases, the J end lost 7 bases, and 10 bases lay between the germline ends. Germline assignment: CDR1 MNHEY and CDR2 SMNVEV (reference sequence). The CDR3 covers 14 residues. The chain's CDR3 is CASSFGSGNSPLHF. In DNA, the CDR3 is TGTGCCAGCAGTTTTGGGTCAGGCAATTCACCCCTCCACTTT.

The V call is TRBV3-1 (or the pseudogene TRBV3-2), the J call TRBJ2-3, with TRBD2 identical over 8 bases. There are 15 residues in the CDR3. Trimming at V came to 4 bases and at J to 6 bases, leaving 9 bases not matched to a gene. CDR1 is LGHDT, CDR2 YNNKEL, per germline (reference sequence). The CDR3 DNA is TGTGCCAGCAGCCCTCTGAGCGGGAGTGCGGATACGCAGTATTTT. Residues: CASSPLSGSADTQYF.

A few counts support this clone. In DNA, the CDR3 is TGTGCCACACGGGACAGCCCCTTGAACACTGAAGCTTTCTTT. Amino acids: CATRDSPLNTEAFF. The chain combines TRBV19 with TRBJ1-1, with 7 positions matching TRBD1. CDR1 is LNHDA, CDR2 SQIVND, per germline (reference sequence). This CDR3 region has 14 residues. The V and J ends lost 10 bases and 0 bases, in that order; junction bases with no gene match: 8. Supplemented by reference TRBV19 and TRBJ1-1, the full variable domain reads DGGITQSPKYLFRKEGQNVTLSCEQNLNHDAMYWYRQDPGQGLRLIYYSQIVNDFQKGDIAEGYSVSREKKESFPLTVTSAQKNPTAFYLCATRDSPLNTEAFFGQGTRLTVV.